This TCR beta chain is from a study of cytomegalovirus exposure and HLA in healthy donors (dated by TCRdb to the late 2010s). Context from the whole study: In an earlier analysis of under 600 of the donors, 276 Gb of sequence data and roughly 100 million unique TCR beta sequences from about 180 million T cells were reported. An early release that covered about 600 HLA-typed donors contained approximately 290 gigabases of sequencing data and 65 million to 100 million unique TCR sequences. The genetic ancestry cluster associated with self-reported Caucasian donors included 81% of the roughly 380 genotyped donors. The study was designed to test whether signatures of past pathogen exposure could be identified by cataloging public T cell receptors. Using immunosequencing, the study profiled T cell repertoires from 666 subjects and related those repertoires to cytomegalovirus serostatus. A separate validation cohort of 100 to 150 different subjects was used in addition to the roughly 720-subject first cohort. To predict cytomegalovirus infection status, the study brought together high-throughput TCR immunosequencing, statistical association of individual TCRs with disease status, and machine learning. A later analysis re-examined previously published TCR beta repertoires from 500 to 700 donors and added high-resolution HLA genotyping to investigate patterns of TCR occurrence. Rather than drawing on any new phenotypic data, the later analysis identified candidate immune exposures from TCR beta sequences and the way those sequences occurred across donors. An earlier analysis of around 580 of the donors used high-throughput TCR beta sequencing to judge whether each TCR beta V gene segment behaved as functional or pseudogenic. Donor age, sex, ethnicity and CMV serostatus were compiled alongside the repertoire data. A later genetic analysis took genome-wide SNP genotypes for 398 of the 666 donors and used that subset as a discovery cohort. Every discovery cohort repertoire had been produced on one sequencing platform. HLA typing covered class I and class II loci at four-digit resolution. The number of donors typed differed by locus, with roughly 629-640 for A, B, C, DRB1 and DQB1, around 560 for DQA1, 600 to 610 for DPA1, and around 460 for DPB1. Five DR-DQ haplotypes were treated as single units for association and clustering because of strong linkage in the cohort. Among a few hundred genotyped donors of the cohort, an average of approximately 250,000 unique TCR beta nucleotide sequences were sequenced per donor, about a sixth of them non-productive.

The cohort was made up of 650 to 700 healthy bone marrow donors. At the time of sampling, all cohort members were nominally healthy, though unrecorded immune exposures were likely present. The donor was CMV seronegative and was included in the group of approximately 350 seronegative cohort members. A peripheral blood sample was collected from each donor, and TCR beta sequencing was performed on peripheral blood mononuclear cells. Genomic DNA extraction from the blood cell samples was performed with the Qiagen DNeasy Blood Extraction Kit. Preparation of the library involved the immunoSEQ multiplex PCR assay. A mixture of 60 forward primers for TCR Vbeta segments and 13 reverse primers for TCR Jbeta segments was used in the multiplex PCR. The CDR3 region of rearranged TCR beta genes was amplified from genomic DNA by a multiplex PCR assay. The Illumina HiSeq System was used to sequence the amplified TCR beta libraries as 87-base-pair reads. Concerning the study's data processing: In a later analysis, about 80 million unique TCR beta chains were counted across the roughly 670 repertoires, and about 10 million of these chains were shared by at least two donors. Raw reads were error-corrected and collapsed into unique sequences with a nearest-neighbor algorithm that merged closely related sequences to remove PCR and sequencing errors. V, D and J gene segments were assigned by aligning CDR3 sequences to IMGT reference sequences. For a sequence to be retained, a match of at least six nucleotides was required to both a V gene segment and a J gene segment. A rearrangement was called productive if the CDR3 had no stop codons and remained in frame with V and J, and every other rearrangement was called non-productive. CDR3 was defined by IMGT convention, running from the second conserved V-encoded cysteine to the conserved J-encoded phenylalanine. Sequences without an unambiguous match to a single V gene segment were excluded from the earlier analysis of over 500 of the donors. An earlier analysis of a few hundred of the donors classified V segments as functional when productive rearrangements were above 56.7% and as segregating when the standard deviation between donors was above 5%. To diagnose cytomegalovirus status from the catalog of TCR beta chain sequences, a statistical classification framework was built. A later analysis assigned V and J genes by comparing TCR nucleotide sequences with IMGT/GENE-DB human TR gene sequences. The TCRdist pipeline was used in a later analysis to assign CDR3 sequences and most-parsimonious VDJ recombination scenarios. In a later analysis, each TCR beta chain was defined by its CDR3 amino acid sequence together with its V-gene family, and reads lacking a unique V-gene family were excluded. To address suspected cross-contamination and a sequencing artifact, a later analysis removed approximately 600 highly shared, low-generation-probability nucleotide sequences. In a later analysis, a clonal expansion index for each public chain was calculated from normalized within-repertoire ranks of inferred template counts. In a later analysis, generation probabilities were computed with a VDJ recombination model fitted to out-of-frame rearrangements, and the resulting probabilities were checked against IGoR. In a later analysis, TCR-TCR, TCR-HLA and TCR-CMV co-occurrence was scored with hypergeometric tests, and a repertoire-size bias correction was applied to TCR pairs. A later analysis estimated false discovery rates by permuting HLA or CMV assignments 20 times. In a later analysis, co-occurring TCRs were grouped using DBSCAN, with TCRdist sequence similarity added in when clustering inside HLA-allele-positive subsets. For co-occurrence clustering, repertoires with fewer than 30,000 or more than 120,000 public chains were excluded, along with several repertoires with anomalous nucleotide sharing. In TCRdb, the immuneACCESS table is reduced to in-frame sequences with V and J assigned. These tables do not hold every clone; where another copy was compared, an unresolved V gene accounts for under half, and the others remain unexplained. The V and J calls and clone size are taken from that table; D and trimming were inferred from the DNA. Across this sample there are roughly 160,000 clones, with 75% to 90% seen only once. The top ten constitute about 2% of the sample.

This clone was seen just once. The antigen it recognizes is unknown. Base qualities were left out, and no much larger clone turns up one base away. Summary of the overall study and its limitations: Compared with the approximately 670-donor mean, donors in an Asian-associated ancestry cluster had fewer N-insertions in productive TCRs, according to a later genetic analysis. When HLA alleles, especially DR and DQ, strongly co-occurred, TCR associations were difficult to assign to individual alleles. While some public TCRs were present in many individuals, most TCR sequences turned up only very rarely across donors. The authors suggested that the approach could potentially be generalized to other disease states and immunological phenotypes. The earlier analysis of approximately 540 of the donors excluded approximately 17 rarely observed V segments, including chromosome 9 orphons, because counts were too low. The classifier was reported to diagnose cytomegalovirus status with high specificity and sensitivity in both the original cohort and the validation cohort. In vitro tests confirmed that a few of the cytomegalovirus-associated TCR beta chains recognize cytomegalovirus antigens. According to a later analysis, parvovirus B19, influenza, CMV and Epstein-Barr virus appeared linked to several top co-occurrence clusters. Broadly in line with IMGT annotations, most TCR beta V segments showed up in productive rearrangements about 87% or about 30% of the time in an earlier analysis of 450 to 750 of the donors. Immune exposure information for the cohort was limited to CMV serostatus. Linkage disequilibrium might explain the correlated functional status among segregating V segments, but an unknown experimental factor could not be excluded. Compared with equally common non-associated chains, HLA-associated TCR beta chains in a later analysis were more clonally expanded and had lower generation probabilities. HLA typing was unavailable for some donors at each locus, so association tests used only the typed subset. The sequencing pipeline was judged likely to have produced a cluster of highly shared sequence variants as a technical artifact. In a later analysis, more than 15,000 TCR beta sequences were associated with specific HLA alleles at a false discovery rate of 0.05. Presence/absence analyses assumed roughly uniform sequencing depth across donors, an assumption that may not hold. A later analysis found that most CMV-associated TCR beta chains appeared HLA-restricted, with HLA associations seemingly driven largely by CMV exposure. A later genetic analysis associated a missense DCLRE1C variant with V-gene and J-gene trimming of TCR beta chains, and an independent cohort replicated the association. The cohort was sequenced for TCR beta chains only, and without alpha or paired-chain data the features that could be detected were limited. In the study, 150 to 200 TCR beta chains were listed as associated with cytomegalovirus. A further reported finding was that TCR beta sequences accurately predicted the HLA-A and HLA-B alleles for most subjects in the first cohort. A later analysis found that TCR association rates varied across HLA loci, with DRB1 alleles showing the most associated TCRs and HLA-C alleles the fewest.

This receptor was taken from a male donor in good health and CMV-seronegative. Sequencing was done on a sample of PBMCs.

The CDR3 is CASGYSSGGAYNEQFF. The DNA sequence follows: TGCGCCAGCGGATATTCTAGCGGGGGGGCCTACAATGAGCAGTTCTTC. Rearrangement joined TRBV5-1 to TRBJ2-1, and 12 junction bases match TRBD2. Per the germline V gene, SGHRS is the CDR1 and YFSETQ is the CDR2. V lost 7 bases and J lost 2 bases, and the count of bases not matched to a germline gene is 7. From cysteine to phenylalanine, the CDR3 is 16 amino acids long. Of the read, only the CDR3 DNA is kept; its 48 bases are in frame from base 1.